The rows below give T cell receptor beta chains drawn from one sample of a study of radiation and T cells in renal cell carcinoma. The assay was immunoSEQ multiplex PCR, and TCRdb's table has in-frame clones only and misses some. This sample carries some 110,000 clones, roughly 80% of them seen once, and the ten largest clones take about 2.9%. The sample consisted of blood, taken from a patient whose treatment included radiotherapy and nephrectomy. These receptors were taken from a woman in her sixties or seventies with renal cell carcinoma. CDR3s include the opening cysteine and the closing phenylalanine or tryptophan. The order of the fields is CDR3 length, V gene, clone size, CDR3 protein. A clone size is listed for some rows: how often the clone was seen (once, few, many), or a class if it is expanded.

cdr3_length: 16; v_call: TRBV5-1; clone_size: NA; cdr3_aa: CASSLGTSGRLDEQFF
cdr3_length: 14; v_call: TRBV7-2; clone_size: NA; cdr3_aa: CASKNSVTYNEQFF
cdr3_length: 17; v_call: TRBV7-6; clone_size: NA; cdr3_aa: CASSPTNGTGRRQPQHF
cdr3_length: 16; v_call: TRBV9; clone_size: NA; cdr3_aa: CASSAGAGQGTYEQYF
cdr3_length: 15; v_call: TRBV5-6; clone_size: NA; cdr3_aa: CASSWRTRANEKLFF
cdr3_length: 14; v_call: TRBV4-2; clone_size: NA; cdr3_aa: CASSQRTGQETQYF
cdr3_length: 18; v_call: TRBV5-1; clone_size: NA; cdr3_aa: CASSLGLAGSVGQETQYF
cdr3_length: 15; v_call: TRBV6-5; clone_size: NA; cdr3_aa: CASSAPTSGVYEQYF
cdr3_length: 13; v_call: TRBV6-4; clone_size: NA; cdr3_aa: CASSDRDNTEAFF
cdr3_length: 15; v_call: TRBV6-6; clone_size: NA; cdr3_aa: CASRSSGTFSGTQYF
cdr3_length: 14; v_call: TRBV6-1; clone_size: few; cdr3_aa: CASSESAGITEAFF
cdr3_length: 13; v_call: TRBV19; clone_size: few; cdr3_aa: CASKSSASYEQYF
cdr3_length: 16; v_call: TRBV11-2; clone_size: NA; cdr3_aa: CASSLSLAGASDTQYF
cdr3_length: 15; v_call: TRBV19; clone_size: NA; cdr3_aa: CASTLTSGKFDEQFF
cdr3_length: 16; v_call: TRBV6-1; clone_size: NA; cdr3_aa: CASSEARASGTDTQYF
cdr3_length: 15; v_call: TRBV18; clone_size: NA; cdr3_aa: CASSPGWGRDYGYTF
cdr3_length: 14; v_call: TRBV2; clone_size: many; cdr3_aa: CASGRTGGSTEAFF
cdr3_length: 13; v_call: TRBV7-9; clone_size: NA; cdr3_aa: CAEGAEGTDTQYF
cdr3_length: 15; v_call: TRBV4-1; clone_size: NA; cdr3_aa: CASSQASVGGEKLFF
cdr3_length: 16; v_call: TRBV28; clone_size: NA; cdr3_aa: CASSGSGTGVRTEAFF
cdr3_length: 16; v_call: TRBV19; clone_size: NA; cdr3_aa: CASSNPGTGGTYEQYF
cdr3_length: 16; v_call: TRBV6-1; clone_size: NA; cdr3_aa: CASSASGSSYNSPLHF
cdr3_length: 18; v_call: TRBV5-1; clone_size: once; cdr3_aa: CASSLGTGPSSRGETQYF
cdr3_length: 12; v_call: TRBV28; clone_size: NA; cdr3_aa: CASSWGQPPQHF
cdr3_length: 14; v_call: TRBV19; clone_size: NA; cdr3_aa: CASTRTASWDEQYF
cdr3_length: 16; v_call: TRBV7-3; clone_size: NA; cdr3_aa: CASSPPGLAEAGELFF
cdr3_length: 15; v_call: TRBV28; clone_size: NA; cdr3_aa: CASSSRLPGHYGYTF
cdr3_length: 15; v_call: TRBV19; clone_size: NA; cdr3_aa: CASTEGQVASGEQYF
cdr3_length: 14; v_call: TRBV18; clone_size: NA; cdr3_aa: CASSPTEAGGGYTF
cdr3_length: 13; v_call: TRBV27; clone_size: NA; cdr3_aa: CASRAGHLYEQYF
cdr3_length: 14; v_call: TRBV2; clone_size: NA; cdr3_aa: CASSPDRVTDTQYF
cdr3_length: 15; v_call: TRBV5-1; clone_size: NA; cdr3_aa: CASSLTGVANYGYTF
cdr3_length: 13; v_call: TRBV18; clone_size: NA; cdr3_aa: CASSPGRNTEAFF
cdr3_length: 17; v_call: TRBV9; clone_size: NA; cdr3_aa: CASSVYHTPRNYNEQFF
cdr3_length: 14; v_call: TRBV7-9; clone_size: NA; cdr3_aa: CASSLGDRFYGYTF
cdr3_length: 14; v_call: TRBV6-5; clone_size: NA; cdr3_aa: CASSSSRTVYEQYF
cdr3_length: 13; v_call: TRBV18; clone_size: NA; cdr3_aa: CASSPSSDSPLHF
cdr3_length: 14; v_call: TRBV5-6; clone_size: few; cdr3_aa: CASSRLKRGFGYTF